This T cell receptor (beta chain) is from a study of CD8 T cells in Susac syndrome. An amount of RNA that ranged from about 0.45 to 1 ug was reverse transcribed with random hexamers. TCRdb re-derived calls from the immunoSEQ multiplex PCR reads in MiXCR, one entry per CDR3 protein. The sample shows 84,000 or so distinct CDR3 sequences, just under 95% of them seen only once. This sequence originates from a human donor with Susac syndrome. Sequenced material: CD8+ T cells from PBMCs.

The CDR3 bases are TGTGCCAGTAGTATAGATACGCAGTATTTT. Amino acids: CASSIDTQYF. This chain uses TRBV19 with TRBJ2-3, with unresolved D. The CDR3 is made up of 10 amino acids. Deletions cut 0 bases from V and 8 bases from J, with 0 bases between. The germline V gene encodes CDR1 LNHDA and CDR2 SQIVND (reference sequence).